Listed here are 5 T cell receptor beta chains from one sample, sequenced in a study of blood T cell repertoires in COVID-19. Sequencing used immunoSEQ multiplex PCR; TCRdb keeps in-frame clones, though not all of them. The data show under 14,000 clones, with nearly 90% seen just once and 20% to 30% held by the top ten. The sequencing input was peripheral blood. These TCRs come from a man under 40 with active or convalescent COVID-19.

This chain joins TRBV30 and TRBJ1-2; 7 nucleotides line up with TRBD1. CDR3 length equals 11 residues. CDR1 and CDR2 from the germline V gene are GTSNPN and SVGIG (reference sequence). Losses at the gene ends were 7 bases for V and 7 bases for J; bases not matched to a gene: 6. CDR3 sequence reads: CAYDRASGYTF. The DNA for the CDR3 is TGTGCCTACGACAGGGCTTCTGGCTACACCTTC.

The chain's CDR3 is CASRAGPDNSPLHF. The CDR3 region has the DNA TGTGCCAGCAGGGCGGGACCAGATAATTCACCCCTCCACTTT. The V and J genes are TRBV9 and TRBJ1-6; D may be TRBD1 (5 bases). Deletions cut 5 bases from V and 5 bases from J, with 11 bases between. Germline-derived CDR1 and CDR2 are SGDLS and YYNGEE. This CDR3 has 14 residues.

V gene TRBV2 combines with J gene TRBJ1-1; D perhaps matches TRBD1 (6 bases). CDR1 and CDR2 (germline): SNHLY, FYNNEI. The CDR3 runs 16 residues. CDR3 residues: CVVKGQPSSPRAEAFF. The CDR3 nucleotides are TGTGTCGTTAAGGGACAACCGAGTTCCCCGAGGGCTGAAGCTTTCTTT.

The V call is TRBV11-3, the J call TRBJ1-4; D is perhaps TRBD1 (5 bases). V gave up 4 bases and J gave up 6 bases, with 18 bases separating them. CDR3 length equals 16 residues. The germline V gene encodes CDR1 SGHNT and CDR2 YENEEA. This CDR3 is CASSSKRGQLDEKLFF. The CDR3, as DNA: TGTGCCAGCAGCTCAAAGCGGGGCCAACTAGATGAAAAACTGTTTTTT.

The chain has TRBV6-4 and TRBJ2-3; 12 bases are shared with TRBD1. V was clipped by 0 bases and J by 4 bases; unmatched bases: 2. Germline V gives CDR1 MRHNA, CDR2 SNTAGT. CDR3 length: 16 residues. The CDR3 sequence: CASSDSGTGGPDTQYF. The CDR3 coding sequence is TGTGCCAGCAGTGACTCCGGGACAGGGGGCCCAGATACGCAGTATTTT.